Below are 21 T cell receptor beta chains sequenced from a single sample in a study of neurological immune-mediated disorders. TCRdb recomputed calls from the 5' RACE reads with MiXCR, one row per CDR3 protein. The data hold tens of thousands of distinct CDR3 sequences, with about 15% observed a single time. The material sequenced was PBMCs. Receptor source: a woman aged 40 to 50 in good health.

The chain is built from TRBV7-3 and TRBJ1-5; D call uncertain. CDR3 length: 18 amino acids. Per the germline V gene, CDR1 is SGHTA and CDR2 is FQGTGA. V was cut by 7 bases and J by 0 bases, with 22 bases left in between. This chain's CDR3 is CASNAPAGRPSSNQPQHF. CDR3 DNA sequence: TGTGCCAGCAACGCACCGGCGGGCCGACCCTCTAGCAATCAGCCCCAGCATTTT.

There are many counts of this clonotype. This sequence joins TRBV20-1 and TRBJ1-4; 7 nucleotides match TRBD1. Germline V lookup: CDR1 DFQATT, CDR2 SNEGSKA (reference sequence). The junction had 2 bases not matched to a gene; V was cut back by 5 bases and J by 5 bases. CDR3 length: 12 residues. CDR3 protein: CSAEGQNEKLFF. CDR3 bases: TGCAGTGCTGAGGGACAGAATGAAAAACTGTTTTTT.

This clonotype was observed at least ten times. The rearrangement links TRBV28 to TRBJ2-5; 9 bases are shared with TRBD2. Germline V gives CDR1 MDHEN, CDR2 SYDVKM. The CDR3 runs to 17 residues. Germline trimming cut 6 bases from V and 2 bases from J; bases unmatched to any gene: 13. This CDR3 reads CASSPRDLLAGQETQYF. Here the CDR3 DNA reads TGTGCCAGCAGCCCCAGAGATCTCCTAGCGGGGCAAGAGACCCAGTACTTC.

The table lists this clonotype with many counts. This chain joins TRBV5-5 and TRBJ2-1, with 9 bases identical to TRBD1. CDR3 length: 14 amino acids. Trimming took 5 bases from V and 6 from J; bases not matched to a gene: 6. The germline V gene encodes CDR1 SGHKS and CDR2 YYEKEE (reference sequence). CDR3 loop: CASRVGTGTNEQFF. DNA of the CDR3: TGTGCCAGCAGGGTGGGGACAGGGACCAATGAGCAGTTCTTC.

This clonotype has a count of ten or more. The rearrangement joins TRBV21-1 to TRBJ1-2; no check of the table's D call, TRBD1, against the DNA was made. TRBV21-1 is flagged as a pseudogene. CDR3 length: 14 residues. The CDR3 sequence is CASSVQGGGYGYTF. The CDR3 DNA sequence: TGTGCCAGCAGCGTACAGGGCGGGGGCTATGGCTACACCTTC.

This clonotype was seen many times. The V gene is TRBV7-2, the J gene TRBJ2-7; D unclear. The CDR3 contains 14 residues. CDR1 is SGHTA, CDR2 FQGNSA, per germline. Trimming pared 5 bases from V and 1 base from J, leaving 12 bases between. This chain's CDR3 is CASSPQEASYEQYF. CDR3 sequence (DNA): TGTGCCAGCAGCCCCCAGGAAGCGTCCTACGAGCAGTACTTC.

The chain employs TRBV20-1 and TRBJ1-6; D is ambiguous. The CDR3 has 14 residues. Trimming shortened V by 7 bases and J by 4 bases, and 14 bases separated the two germline ends. Germline CDR1 reads DFQATT; CDR2 reads SNEGSKA (reference sequence). The CDR3, as DNA: TGCAGTGTCAAGGAGCGGCGGTATAATTCACCCCTCCACTTT. Translating gives CSVKERRYNSPLHF.

This clonotype was counted many times. The genes are TRBV9 and TRBJ1-2; no firm D call. V gave up 3 bases and J gave up 3 bases, with 12 bases separating them. The V gene's germline CDR1 is SGDLS and CDR2 YYNGEE. There are 14 residues in the CDR3. CDR3 bases: TGTGCCAGCAGCGCCGAGCCCGCCCACTATGGCTACACCTTC. It specifies CASSAEPAHYGYTF.

This clonotype was found many times. The genes are TRBV29-1 and TRBJ2-2; 10 bases agree with TRBD1. The CDR3 length is 17 residues. CDR1 SQVTM and CDR2 ANQGSEA come from the germline V gene. Trimming took 1 base from V and 6 from J; bases not matched to a gene: 11. The CDR3 spells CSVEGVEETGGSGELFF. Here the CDR3 DNA reads TGCAGCGTTGAAGGGGTGGAGGAGACAGGGGGCTCCGGGGAGCTGTTTTTT.

This clonotype was recorded many times. The J gene is TRBJ1-1, the V gene TRBV18; D might be TRBD1 (5 bases). CDR1 is KGHSH and CDR2 is LQKENI in the germline V gene. The V end lost 3 bases, the J end lost 3 bases, and 20 bases lay between the germline ends. CDR3 length equals 17 residues. The CDR3 loop is CASSPWQGKGGHTEAFF. In DNA form, the CDR3 reads TGTGCCAGCTCACCGTGGCAGGGTAAGGGCGGGCACACTGAAGCTTTCTTT. The variable domain in full, completed from reference TRBV18 and TRBJ1-1, reads NAGVMQNPRHLVRRRGQEARLRCSPMKGHSHVYWYRQLPEEGLKFMVYLQKENIIDESGMPKERFSAEFPKEGPSILRIQQVVRGDSAAYFCASSPWQGKGGHTEAFFGQGTRLTVV.

This clonotype has a count of ten or more. V usage is TRBV9 and J usage is TRBJ2-2; no definite D call. CDR3 length: 16 amino acids. Looked up from germline, CDR1 is SGDLS and CDR2 is YYNGEE. V was pared by 0 bases and J by 3 bases, with 12 bases between. This CDR3 reads CASSVDPRRDTGELFF. Written as DNA, the CDR3 is TGTGCCAGCAGCGTAGACCCAAGACGGGACACCGGGGAGCTGTTTTTT.

This clonotype was counted between two and nine times. The J gene is TRBJ2-1, the V gene TRBV3-1; D gene ambiguous. V lost 4 bases to trimming and J lost 9 bases, with 13 bases between them. CDR1 and CDR2 from the germline V gene are LGHDT and YNNKEL (reference sequence). The CDR3 extends over 13 amino acids. As DNA, the CDR3 is TGTGCCAGCAGCCTCCCCCCGTCGGGTGAGCAGTTCTTC. Encoded protein: CASSLPPSGEQFF.

This clonotype was seen ten or more times. The chain employs TRBV20-1 and TRBJ1-5; no clear D gene. With 5 bases removed from V and 4 bases from J, the gap between germline ends came to 15 bases. The germline V gene encodes CDR1 DFQATT and CDR2 SNEGSKA (reference sequence). CDR3 length: 14 residues. The CDR3 sequence is CSAFRLRGNQPQHF. In nucleotides, the CDR3 is TGCAGTGCTTTCCGACTCCGAGGGAATCAGCCCCAGCATTTT.

The sample holds many counts of this clonotype. The gene calls are TRBV5-5 and TRBJ1-2, with D hard to call. CDR1 is SGHKS and CDR2 is YYEKEE in the germline V gene (reference sequence). V lost 0 bases, J lost 0 bases, and 9 bases lay in between. The CDR3 is made up of 15 amino acids. The CDR3 DNA reads TGTGCCAGCAGCTTGGAAACAGAAACTAACTATGGCTACACCTTC. Protein: CASSLETETNYGYTF.

This clonotype has at least ten counts. V usage is TRBV24-1 and J usage is TRBJ2-3, with D uncertain. The CDR3 sequence is 14 residues long. The germline V and J ends were trimmed by 3 bases and 3 bases, with 9 bases remaining between them. Per the germline V gene, CDR1 is KGHDR and CDR2 is SFDVKD. The CDR3 region is CATSDPEGTDTQYF. CDR3 coding DNA: TGTGCCACCAGTGATCCGGAAGGGACAGATACGCAGTATTTT.

The table lists this clonotype with many counts. The V call is TRBV12-3 or TRBV12-4, the J call TRBJ2-1, with D perhaps matching TRBD1 or TRBD2 (5 bases each). The CDR3 is 16 amino acids. Trimming left V 6 bases short and J 6 bases short, with 21 bases between. CDR3 region: CASSPFLGTAGNEQFF. CDR3 nucleotides: TGTGCCAGCAGCCCTTTCTTGGGGACCGCGGGCAATGAGCAGTTCTTC.

The rearrangement uses TRBV7-9 and TRBJ2-7; D ambiguous. The CDR3 length is 11 residues. Germline V lookup: CDR1 SEHNR, CDR2 FQNEAQ (reference sequence). V lost 4 bases and J lost 6, with 7 bases in between. CDR3: CASSSGVEQYF. Written as DNA, the CDR3 is TGTGCCAGCAGCTCTGGCGTCGAGCAGTACTTC.

This clonotype was counted many times. The J gene is TRBJ1-3, the V gene TRBV5-1; the D is unclear. The CDR3 loop spans 14 amino acids. Germline assignment: CDR1 SGHRS and CDR2 YFSETQ. V lost 0 bases and J lost 0, with 4 bases in between. DNA for the CDR3: TGCGCCAGCAGCTTGGACACCTCTGGAAACACCATATATTTT. Its translation is CASSLDTSGNTIYF.

This clonotype has a count of ten or more. The rearrangement uses TRBV5-1 and TRBJ2-5; TRBD2 might be the D (6 bases). The CDR3 covers 14 residues. Germline V lookup: CDR1 SGHRS, CDR2 YFSETQ. Trimming shortened V by 2 bases and J by 2 bases, and 10 bases separated the two germline ends. CDR3 DNA sequence: TGCGCCAGCAGCTTCGGGGGAAGACAAGAGACCCAGTACTTC. Protein: CASSFGGRQETQYF.

Comment on this clonotype: Here the CDR3 omits its conserved ending phenylalanine or tryptophan, so a read error is the likely source. The chain couples TRBV20-1 to TRBJ2-7, with D perhaps TRBD1 (7 bases). With 6 bases removed from V and 4 bases from J, the gap between germline ends came to 19 bases. This CDR3 spans 14 amino acids. The V gene's germline CDR1 is DFQATT and CDR2 SNEGSKA (reference sequence). CDR3 loop: CSARGEEALYEQYL. The CDR3 nucleotides read TGCAGTGCCAGGGGGGAGGAGGCACTTTACGAGCAGTACTTG.

This clonotype was found many times. The rearrangement joins TRBV19 to TRBJ1-1; D not certain. V gave up 1 base and J gave up 5 bases, with 8 bases separating them. There are 13 residues in the CDR3. Germline lookup yields CDR1 LNHDA and CDR2 SQIVND (reference sequence). As DNA, the CDR3 is TGTGCCAGTAGTATAGTTGGTGAAACTGAAGCTTTCTTT. It translates to CASSIVGETEAFF.